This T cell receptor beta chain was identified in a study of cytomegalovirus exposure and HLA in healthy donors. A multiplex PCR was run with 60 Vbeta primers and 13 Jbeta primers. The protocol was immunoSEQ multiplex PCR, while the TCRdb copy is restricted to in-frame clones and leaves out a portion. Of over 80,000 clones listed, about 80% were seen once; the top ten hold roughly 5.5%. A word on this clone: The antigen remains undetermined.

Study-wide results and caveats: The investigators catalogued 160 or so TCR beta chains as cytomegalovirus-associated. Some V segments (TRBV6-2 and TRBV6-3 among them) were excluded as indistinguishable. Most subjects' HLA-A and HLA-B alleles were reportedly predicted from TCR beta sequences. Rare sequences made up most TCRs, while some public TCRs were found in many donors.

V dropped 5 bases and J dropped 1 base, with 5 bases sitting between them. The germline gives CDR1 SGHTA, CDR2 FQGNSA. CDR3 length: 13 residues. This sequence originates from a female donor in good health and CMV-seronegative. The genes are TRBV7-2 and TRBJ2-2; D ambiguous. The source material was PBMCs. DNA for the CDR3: TGTGCCAGCAGCCCCGGGAACACCGGGGAGCTGTTTTTT. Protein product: CASSPGNTGELFF.